These 7 T cell receptor beta chains share one sample of origin, sequenced in a study of Tregs in tolerant kidney transplant recipients (dated by TCRdb to between 2019 and 2020). Library construction relied on the immunoSEQ multiplex PCR assay. TCRdb stores this immuneACCESS table with in-frame sequences only. Part of the clones is absent; in the studies checked, under half of the shortfall reflects unresolved V genes, and no reason is known for the rest. The sample table records some 100,000 clones; roughly nine tenths of these occur just once. The top ten constitute approximately 0.62% of the sample. Sequenced sample: CD4+ T cells from blood. These receptors were taken from a human donor in good health.

The chain links TRBV5-1 to TRBJ2-1; 9 bases fit TRBD1. Trimming removed 2 bases from V and 3 bases from J; junction bases left unmatched: 3. Germline V CDR1 and CDR2: SGHRS, YFSETQ. The CDR3 is 15 amino acids. Written as DNA, the CDR3 is TGCGCCAGCAGCTTCCGGGACAGGGACTACAATGAGCAGTTCTTC. Amino acid sequence: CASSFRDRDYNEQFF.

This chain links TRBV13 with TRBJ2-3; D ambiguous. The CDR3 contains 14 residues. V gave up 7 bases and J gave up 3 bases, with 14 bases separating them. Germline CDR1 PRHDT, CDR2 FYEKMQ (reference sequence). The CDR3 here is CASKLFSGTDTQYF. Here the CDR3 DNA reads TGTGCCAGCAAGCTTTTCTCTGGGACAGATACGCAGTATTTT.

The sample holds one count of this clone. The chain carries TRBV19 and TRBJ1-2, with unresolved D. CDR1 LNHDA and CDR2 SQIVND come from the germline V gene (reference sequence). Trimming left V 9 bases short and J 4 bases short, with 15 bases between. This CDR3 is 13 amino acids long. DNA of the CDR3: TGTGCCAGCTCTCGTTACGGGGTCTATGGCTACACCTTC. Its translation is CASSRYGVYGYTF.

The J gene is TRBJ1-3, the V gene TRBV29-1, with D uncertain. The CDR3 loop spans 14 amino acids. V lost 5 bases and J lost 0, with 11 bases in between. The germline CDR1 and CDR2 sequences are SQVTM and ANQGSEA. The DNA for the CDR3 is TGCAGCGTTATTGACCCGTTCTCTGGAAACACCATATATTTT. It encodes CSVIDPFSGNTIYF.

The chain is built from TRBV11-2 and TRBJ1-4; D is perhaps TRBD1 (5 bases). The CDR3 contains 15 residues. Germline CDR1 SGHAT, CDR2 FQNNGV. Trimming pared 2 bases from V and 5 bases from J, leaving 12 bases between. The CDR3 is CASSLILGENEKLFF. In DNA form, the CDR3 reads TGTGCCAGCAGCTTAATCCTGGGGGAGAATGAAAAACTGTTTTTT.

This chain links TRBV10-1 with TRBJ1-5; D gene unclear. CDR3 size: 12 residues. V was cut by 2 bases and J by 5 bases, with 4 bases left in between. CDR1 WNHNN and CDR2 SYGVQD come from the germline V gene (reference sequence). The CDR3: CASSEMDQPQHF. The CDR3 region has the DNA TGCGCCAGCAGTGAGATGGATCAGCCCCAGCATTTT.

This chain links TRBV5-1 with TRBJ1-1; 7 bases align to TRBD1. The CDR3 has 14 amino acids. V was clipped by 4 bases and J by 1 base; unmatched bases: 4. CDR1 is SGHRS and CDR2 is YFSETQ in the germline V gene. The DNA for the CDR3 is TGCGCCAGCAGCGCGGGACAGCCGAACACTGAAGCTTTCTTT. Translation: CASSAGQPNTEAFF.